Presented here are 3 T cell receptor beta chains from one specimen sequenced in a study of response to subunit inactivated influenza vaccine. TCRdb reanalysed the RT-PCR reads using MiXCR and keeps one entry per CDR3 protein. The sample includes about 500,000 distinct CDR3 sequences, more than 7% of them seen just once. The sample was PBMCs from blood, taken 23 to 25 months after vaccination. These receptors came from a man between 45 and 75 years old who received an inactivated influenza vaccine.

This clonotype was detected ten times or more. The chain carries TRBV7-2 and TRBJ1-1; D gene ambiguous. Looked up from germline, CDR1 is SGHTA and CDR2 is FQGNSA. V was clipped by 5 bases and J by 4 bases, with 8 bases between them. The CDR3 extends over 12 amino acids. CDR3 sequence: CASSRLGTEAFF. In nucleotides, the CDR3 is TGTGCCAGCAGCCGTCTCGGCACTGAAGCTTTCTTT. Complete variable domain (other parts from reference TRBV7-2 and TRBJ1-1): GAGVSQSPSNKVTEKGKDVELRCDPISGHTALYWYRQSLGQGLEFLIYFQGNSAPDKSGLPSDRFSAERTGGSVSTLTIQRTQQEDSAVYLCASSRLGTEAFFGQGTRLTVV.

This clonotype was found a few times. V usage is TRBV5-1 and J usage is TRBJ2-7; the D is unclear. The CDR3 has 13 amino acids. Germline V lookup: CDR1 SGHRS, CDR2 YFSETQ. V shed 4 bases and J shed 3 bases, with 11 bases lying between them. This CDR3 is CASSETGNYEQYF. DNA for the CDR3: TGCGCCAGCAGCGAGACTGGAAACTACGAGCAGTACTTC.

The chain couples TRBV7-2 to TRBJ2-5, with unresolved D. This CDR3 comprises 13 residues. V lost 4 bases to trimming and J lost 7 bases, with 13 bases between them. Germline CDR1 is SGHTA and CDR2 is FQGNSA. The CDR3 region is CASSSNVGGTQYF. The CDR3 coding sequence is TGTGCCAGCAGCTCAAACGTCGGTGGGACCCAGTACTTC.